This T cell receptor (beta chain) is from a study of blood T cell repertoires in COVID-19. Study-wide background: Specimens from acute and convalescent COVID-19 originated in the United States, Italy and Spain. In each case, the material was cDNA or gDNA derived from T cells, B-cell-depleted T cells, or PBMCs.

This clone was seen just once. Germline V gene data show CDR1 as SGHTA and CDR2 as FQGNSA. CDR3 size: 15 residues. The junction had 6 bases not matched to a gene; V was cut back by 2 bases and J by 5 bases. Original processing methods: Estimates of nucleated cell counts were drawn from the amplification of reference gene primers. TCRdb's copy holds only in-frame clones and misses some; the assay was immunoSEQ multiplex PCR. Clone size and V and J calls were adopted from that table, with D and trimming inferred from the DNA. This sample has approximately 85,000 clones, with roughly 89% found just once.

The material sequenced was peripheral blood. The V call is TRBV7-2, the J call TRBJ1-1; 9 bases agree with TRBD1. This receptor was identified in a man between 45 and 60 years old with acute or convalescent COVID-19. The CDR3 coding sequence is TGTGCCAGCAGCTTACAGGTACAGGGGGCTACTGAAGCTTTCTTT. Translating gives CASSLQVQGATEAFF.